A single T cell receptor (beta chain) is shown here with its context. The antigen remains unidentified. A read error may explain this, as a much larger clone is one base away. The CDR3 loop spans 12 amino acids. The V gene's germline CDR1 is SGHTA and CDR2 FQGNSA. V lost 1 base and J 10 bases, leaving 8 bases between the germline ends. This sample was included in a study of regulatory T cells in long-lasting Graves disease. Across the study: Freshly diagnosed Graves' patients had used antithyroid drugs for under 3 months.

Time point indicated: newly diagnosed GD, antithyroid drugs for less than 3 months. PBMC RNA was the source of the TCR library. Construction of TCR beta libraries relied on iRepertoire HTBI primers and on Arm-PCR targeting CDR3 regions. TCRdb re-called the multiplex PCR reads through MiXCR, storing one row per CDR3 protein. The repertoire holds around 400,000 distinct CDR3 sequences, 15% to 17% seen once, with over 20% in the top ten. Study-level findings and limits: Persistent disease preferred TRBV28, TRBJ1-2 and TRBJ2-5. Persistent Graves' patients showed a TCR diversity that was lower than that of newly diagnosed ones.

The gene calls are TRBV7-2 and TRBJ2-1; D uncertain. The receptor comes from a female donor with Graves disease. The sequencing here drew on peripheral blood mononuclear cells (PBMCs), taken at new diagnosis, from a patient treated with antithyroid drugs. CDR3 nucleotides: TGTGCCAGCAGCTTAGAGCACCCCGAGCAGTTCTTC. Translating it yields CASSLEHPEQFF.